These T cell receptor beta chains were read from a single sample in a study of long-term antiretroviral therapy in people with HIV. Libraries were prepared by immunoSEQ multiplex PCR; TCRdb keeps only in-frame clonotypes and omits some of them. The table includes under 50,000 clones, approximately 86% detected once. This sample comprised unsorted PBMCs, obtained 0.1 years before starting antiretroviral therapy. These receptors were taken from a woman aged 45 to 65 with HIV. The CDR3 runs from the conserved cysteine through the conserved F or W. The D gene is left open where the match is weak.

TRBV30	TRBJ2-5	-	CAWSVGLQETQYF
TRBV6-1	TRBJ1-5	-	CASSRQVLSNQPQHF
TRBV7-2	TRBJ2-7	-	CASSLGAGPYEQYF
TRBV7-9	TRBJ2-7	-	CASTDWGADPSYEQYF
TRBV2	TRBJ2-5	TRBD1	CASRLQGGETQYF
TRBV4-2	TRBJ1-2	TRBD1	CASSQKHGQEGGYTF
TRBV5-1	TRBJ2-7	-	CASSQLGGYEQYF
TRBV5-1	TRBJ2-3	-	CASSLRLSTDTQYF
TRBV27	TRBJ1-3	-	CASSLSRRPGNTIYF
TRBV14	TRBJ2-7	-	CASSQVPRLHEQYF
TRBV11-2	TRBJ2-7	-	CASSLGPGVYEQYF
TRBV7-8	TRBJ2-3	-	CASSLVTGTDTQYF
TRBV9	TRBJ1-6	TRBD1	CASSVAGQGTSPLHF
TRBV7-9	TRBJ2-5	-	CASSLAGLSQETQYF
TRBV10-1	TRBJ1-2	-	CASSESGRPSPYGYTF
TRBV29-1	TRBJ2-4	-	CSEVRAKNIQYF
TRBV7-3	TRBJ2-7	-	CASSLGGGVEQYF
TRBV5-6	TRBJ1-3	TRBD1	CASRVRTQGARGNTIYF
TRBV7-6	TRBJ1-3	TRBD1	CASSPGTGGYSGNTIYF
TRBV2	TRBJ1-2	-	CASSLPGQGPDYGYTF
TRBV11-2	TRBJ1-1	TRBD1	CASSAGQGLNTEAFF
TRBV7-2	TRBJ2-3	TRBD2	CASSLVWGGADTQYF
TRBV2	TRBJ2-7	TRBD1	CASSGDREYDEQYF
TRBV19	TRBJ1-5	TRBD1	CASSRLGQGVDQPQHF
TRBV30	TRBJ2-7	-	CAWRWGAGVYEQYF
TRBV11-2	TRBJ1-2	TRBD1	CASSPTGNDYGYTF
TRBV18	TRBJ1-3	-	CASSPMERSNTIYF
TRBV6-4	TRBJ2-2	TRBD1	CASRGGQGAYTGELFF
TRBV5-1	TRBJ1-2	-	CASSLEGLYGYTF
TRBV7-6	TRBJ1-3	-	CASSLGDSSGNTIYF
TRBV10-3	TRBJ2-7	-	CAIGQVGVVGQYF
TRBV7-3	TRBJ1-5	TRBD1	CASSLWRQGGQPQHF
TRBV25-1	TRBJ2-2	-	CASSDLTGTGELFF
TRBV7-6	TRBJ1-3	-	CASSLDRGSGNTIYF
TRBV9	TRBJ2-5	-	CASSVGQGEGETQYF
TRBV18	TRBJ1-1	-	CASSLYRVGDTEAFF
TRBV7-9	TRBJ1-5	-	CASSLGGGLVSNQPQHF
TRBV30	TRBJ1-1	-	CAWSPVYTEAFF
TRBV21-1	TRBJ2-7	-	CASSPRGVTGQGAGEQYF
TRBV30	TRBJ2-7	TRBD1	CAWSPHGQAYEQYF
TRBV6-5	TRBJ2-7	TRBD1	CASSTRQGHTHEQYF
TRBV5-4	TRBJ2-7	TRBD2	CASSSVAGGPDYEQYF
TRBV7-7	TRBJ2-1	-	CASSLERAGVGGRNEQFF
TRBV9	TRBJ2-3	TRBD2	CASSALAGDTQYF
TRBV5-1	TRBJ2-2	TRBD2	CASSAGLAGGTGELFF
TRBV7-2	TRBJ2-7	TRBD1	CASSLNRGYEQYF
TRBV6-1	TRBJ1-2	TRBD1	CASREAPGTGHGYTF
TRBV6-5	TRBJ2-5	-	CASKVGAAHQETQYF
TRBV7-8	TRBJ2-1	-	CASSLAQGGNEQFF
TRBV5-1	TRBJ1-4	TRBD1	CASSNGQGLFYEKLFF
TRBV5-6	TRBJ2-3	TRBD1	CASSLGGQITDTQYF
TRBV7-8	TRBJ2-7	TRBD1	CASSRGTGPSYEQYF
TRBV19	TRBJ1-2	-	CASSMGVDYGYTF
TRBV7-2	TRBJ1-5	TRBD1	CASSLLGTGNQPQHF
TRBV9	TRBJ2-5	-	CASSVEGVAAQYF